Presented here are 14 T cell receptor beta chains from one specimen sequenced in a study of shared clonotypes between healthy human individuals. CD45RO-negative, CCR7-positively selected cells formed the naive CD8 fraction, excluding terminally differentiated effector memory CD45RA+ cells. Sequencing used immunoSEQ multiplex PCR; TCRdb keeps in-frame clones, though not all of them. The sample includes around 2,000,000 clones, about 93% of them seen just once. The specimen was naive CD8+ T cells from PBMCs. The receptors shown here come from a man in his late teens or twenties in good health. Some clones in this sample may be carry-over from other donors' samples.

This CDR3 reads CASMSMRGQPQHF. CDR3 nucleotide sequence: TGTGCCAGCATGAGTATGAGGGGTCAGCCCCAGCATTTT. This chain uses TRBV28 with TRBJ1-5; D is possibly TRBD1 (5 bases). V was clipped by 7 bases and J by 6 bases, with 13 bases between them. CDR3 length equals 13 residues. CDR1 is MDHEN, CDR2 SYDVKM, per germline.

V and J are TRBV9 and TRBJ2-3; D is unresolved. V lost 0 bases and J lost 2, with 13 bases in between. This CDR3 comprises 16 residues. Germline V gene sequence: CDR1 SGDLS, CDR2 YYNGEE. CDR3 sequence reads: CASSVAGLRNTDTQYF. CDR3 coding DNA: TGTGCCAGCAGCGTAGCCGGGCTAAGAAACACAGATACGCAGTATTTT.

The chain is built from TRBV7-9 and TRBJ2-5, with D possibly called TRBD1 or TRBD2 (7 bases each). V gave up 8 bases and J gave up 2 bases, with 24 bases separating them. Germline loops: CDR1 SEHNR, CDR2 FQNEAQ (reference sequence). This CDR3 comprises 17 residues. The CDR3 nucleotides are TGTGCCAGCGGCCCTAGGGAGGGGGCCGTTATGCAAGAGACCCAGTACTTC. This gives the protein CASGPREGAVMQETQYF.

The chain carries TRBV4-1 and TRBJ2-3, with D possibly called TRBD1 or TRBD2 (5 bases each). V was pared by 1 base and J by 11 bases, with 16 bases between. In germline, CDR1 is MGHRA, CDR2 YSYEKL. This CDR3 spans 14 amino acids. As DNA, the CDR3 is TGCGCCAGCAGCCAAGTGGACAAATCGAGGGGGCAGTATTTT. Protein sequence: CASSQVDKSRGQYF.

This clone was observed a single time. CDR3 nucleotides: TGTGCCAGCAGCCAGGACAGACCTCTTAGCTATCCTGGGGCCAACGTCCTGACTTTC. It translates to CASSQDRPLSYPGANVLTF. V usage is TRBV5-4 and J usage is TRBJ2-6, with a possible D match to TRBD1 (6 bases). V lost 4 bases and J lost 2, with 22 bases in between. Germline V gene sequence: CDR1 SGHNT, CDR2 YYREEE (reference sequence). The length of the CDR3 is 19 residues.

The V call is TRBV19, the J call TRBJ2-3; 9 bases match TRBD1. Unmatched junction bases numbered 7, after V lost 10 bases and J lost 5 bases. The CDR3 is 13 amino acids. Germline V lookup: CDR1 LNHDA, CDR2 SQIVND (reference sequence). CDR3 DNA: TGTGCCACCGACAGGGGGGCGGGAGATACGCAGTATTTT. It yields the protein CATDRGAGDTQYF.

This rearrangement joins TRBV29-1 to TRBJ2-7; 8 nucleotides match TRBD1. Germline V gene lookup returns CDR1 SQVTM and CDR2 ANQGSEA. J gave up 2 bases and V 3 bases, and 3 bases lay outside the gene matches. CDR3 size: 13 residues. CDR3 loop: CSVDGDRTYEQYF. The CDR3 DNA sequence: TGCAGCGTTGATGGGGACAGGACCTACGAGCAGTACTTC.

As regards this clone: One end of the junction varies from germline; a read error may be responsible. The chain links TRBV27 to TRBJ2-7; perhaps TRBD1 as D (5 bases). The germline V gene has CDR1 MNHEY and CDR2 SMNVEV (reference sequence). The CDR3 loop spans 15 amino acids. CDR3 DNA sequence: TGTGCCGGCAGTTTATTGGGGCAGGCTAACTACGAGCAGTACTTC. Its translation: CAGSLLGQANYEQYF.

The V and J genes are TRBV29-1 and TRBJ1-2, with a tentative D call TRBD1 (5 bases). Germline V gives CDR1 SQVTM, CDR2 ANQGSEA. CDR3 size: 13 residues. V gave up 3 bases and J gave up 8 bases, with 16 bases separating them. The CDR3 reads CSVDRRGVGGYTF. The DNA of the CDR3 is TGCAGCGTTGATCGTAGGGGAGTGGGGGGCTACACCTTC.

The chain employs TRBV27 and TRBJ2-3; unclear D gene. The length of the CDR3 is 13 residues. V was clipped by 0 bases and J by 4 bases, with 5 bases between them. Germline V gene lookup returns CDR1 MNHEY and CDR2 SMNVEV (reference sequence). The CDR3 sequence is CASSLSVPDTQYF. The CDR3 DNA reads as TGTGCCAGCAGTTTATCGGTCCCAGATACGCAGTATTTT.

V gene TRBV27 combines with J gene TRBJ2-7, with D uncertain. The germline V gene encodes CDR1 MNHEY and CDR2 SMNVEV (reference sequence). Deletions cut 6 bases from V and 5 bases from J, with 20 bases between. CDR3 size: 15 residues. CDR3 amino acids: CASSLYSRSDDEQYF. CDR3 coding DNA: TGTGCCAGCAGCCTCTATTCCCGAAGCGACGACGAGCAGTACTTC.

Only one count was recorded for this clone. This sequence joins TRBV19 and TRBJ1-5; D might be TRBD1 (5 bases). The CDR3 extends over 13 amino acids. Trimming stripped 4 bases from V and 6 bases from J, with 10 bases between. Germline CDR1 LNHDA, CDR2 SQIVND (reference sequence). Here the CDR3 DNA reads TGTGCCAGTAGTAGCAGGGCCTCTCAGCCCCAGCATTTT. Protein sequence: CASSSRASQPQHF.

As concerns this clone: The sample carries other DNA sequences with the same CDR3. The chain recombines TRBV2 with TRBJ2-3; 9 bases map to TRBD2. The CDR3 runs 15 residues. Unmatched junction bases numbered 7, after V lost 6 bases and J lost 3 bases. CDR1 and CDR2 (germline): SNHLY, FYNNEI. The DNA for the CDR3 is TGTGCCAGCAGCGAGGGGACTAGCAGTACAGATACGCAGTATTTT. This translates into CASSEGTSSTDTQYF.

The chain couples TRBV27 to TRBJ1-2, with TRBD1 as a possible D gene (6 bases). The germline V gene has CDR1 MNHEY and CDR2 SMNVEV (reference sequence). This CDR3 has 15 residues. V was pared by 6 bases and J by 0 bases, with 14 bases between. The CDR3 coding sequence is TGTGCCAGCAGGGAACAGGGAAGGGCTAACTATGGCTACACCTTC. Amino acids: CASREQGRANYGYTF.